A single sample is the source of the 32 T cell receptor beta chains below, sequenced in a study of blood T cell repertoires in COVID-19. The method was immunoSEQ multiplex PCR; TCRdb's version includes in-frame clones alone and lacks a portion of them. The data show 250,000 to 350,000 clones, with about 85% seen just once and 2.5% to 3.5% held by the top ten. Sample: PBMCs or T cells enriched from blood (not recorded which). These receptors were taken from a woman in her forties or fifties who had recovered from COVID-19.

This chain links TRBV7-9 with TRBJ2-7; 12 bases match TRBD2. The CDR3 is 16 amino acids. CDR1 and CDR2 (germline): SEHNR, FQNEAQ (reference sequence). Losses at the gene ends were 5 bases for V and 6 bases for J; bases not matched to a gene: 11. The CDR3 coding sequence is TGTGCCAGCAGCCCACGGACTAGCGGGAACCCCAGCGAGCAGTACTTC. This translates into CASSPRTSGNPSEQYF.

DNA of the CDR3: TGTGCCAGCAGGCAGGGACAGGGGGCCTACGAGCAGTACTTC. As protein: CASRQGQGAYEQYF. V is TRBV28 and J is TRBJ2-7; TRBD1 matches 11 bases. This CDR3 contains 14 residues. CDR1 and CDR2 from the germline V gene are MDHEN and SYDVKM. The trim removed 6 bases at V and 2 bases at J, leaving 3 bases unmatched. The variable domain in full, completed from reference TRBV28 and TRBJ2-7, reads DVKVTQSSRYLVKRTGEKVFLECVQDMDHENMFWYRQDPGLGLRLIYFSYDVKMKEKGDIPEGYSVSREKKERFSLILESASTNQTSMYLCASRQGQGAYEQYFGPGTRLTVT.

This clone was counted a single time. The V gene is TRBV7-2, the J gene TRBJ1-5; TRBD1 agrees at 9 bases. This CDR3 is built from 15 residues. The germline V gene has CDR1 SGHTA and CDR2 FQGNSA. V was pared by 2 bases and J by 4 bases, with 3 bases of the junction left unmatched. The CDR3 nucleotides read TGTGCCAGCAGCTTAAACAGGGGGCCGAATCAGCCCCAGCATTTT. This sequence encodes CASSLNRGPNQPQHF.

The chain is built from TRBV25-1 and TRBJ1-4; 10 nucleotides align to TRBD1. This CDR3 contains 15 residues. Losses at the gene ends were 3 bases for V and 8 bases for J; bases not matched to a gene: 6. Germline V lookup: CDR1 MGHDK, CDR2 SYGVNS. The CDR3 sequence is CASSDDRGPGEKLFF. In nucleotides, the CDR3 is TGTGCCAGCAGTGATGACAGGGGGCCTGGAGAAAAACTGTTTTTT.

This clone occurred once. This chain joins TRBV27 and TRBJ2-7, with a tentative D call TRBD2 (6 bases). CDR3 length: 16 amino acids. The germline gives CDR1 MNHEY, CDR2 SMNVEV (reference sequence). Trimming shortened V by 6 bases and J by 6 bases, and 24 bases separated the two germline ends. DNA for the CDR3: TGTGCCAGCAGCCCGAAGACGGGACGGCCGGGACTCGAGCAGTACTTC. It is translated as CASSPKTGRPGLEQYF.

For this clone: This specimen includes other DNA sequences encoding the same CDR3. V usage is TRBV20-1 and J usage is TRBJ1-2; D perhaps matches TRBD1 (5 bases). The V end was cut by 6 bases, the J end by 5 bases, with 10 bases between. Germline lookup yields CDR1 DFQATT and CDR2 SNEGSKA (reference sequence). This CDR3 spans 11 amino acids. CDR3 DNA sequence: TGCAGTGCGACTGACAGTTATGGCTACACCTTC. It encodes CSATDSYGYTF.

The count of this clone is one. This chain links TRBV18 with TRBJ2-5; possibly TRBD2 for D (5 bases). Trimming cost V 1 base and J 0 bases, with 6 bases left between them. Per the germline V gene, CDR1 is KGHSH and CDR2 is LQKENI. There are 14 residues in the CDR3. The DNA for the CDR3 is TGTGCCAGCTCACCACGGGAGAACCAAGAGACCCAGTACTTC. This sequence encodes CASSPRENQETQYF.

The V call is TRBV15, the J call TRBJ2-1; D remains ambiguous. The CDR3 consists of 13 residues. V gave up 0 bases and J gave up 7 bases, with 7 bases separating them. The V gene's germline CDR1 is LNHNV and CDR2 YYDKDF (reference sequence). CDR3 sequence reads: CATSRDPPNEQFF. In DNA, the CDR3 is TGTGCCACCAGCAGAGATCCCCCAAATGAGCAGTTCTTC.

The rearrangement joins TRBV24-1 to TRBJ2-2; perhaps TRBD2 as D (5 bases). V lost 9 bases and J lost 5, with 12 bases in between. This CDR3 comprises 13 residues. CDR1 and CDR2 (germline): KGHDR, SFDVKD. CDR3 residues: CATRREATGELFF. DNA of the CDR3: TGTGCCACCCGACGGGAAGCAACCGGGGAGCTGTTTTTT.

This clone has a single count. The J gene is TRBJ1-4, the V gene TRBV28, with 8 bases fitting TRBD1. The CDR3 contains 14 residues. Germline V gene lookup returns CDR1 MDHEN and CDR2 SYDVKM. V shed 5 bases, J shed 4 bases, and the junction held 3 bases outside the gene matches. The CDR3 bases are TGTGCCAGCAGTCCGGGACAGGATAATGAAAAACTGTTTTTT. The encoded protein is CASSPGQDNEKLFF.

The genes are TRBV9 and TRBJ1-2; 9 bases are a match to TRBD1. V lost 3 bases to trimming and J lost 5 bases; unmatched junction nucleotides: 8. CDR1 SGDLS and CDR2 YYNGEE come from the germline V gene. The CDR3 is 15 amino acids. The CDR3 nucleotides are TGTGCCAGCAGCGCCCGGGACAGGGTCGGGTATGGCTACACCTTC. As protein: CASSARDRVGYGYTF. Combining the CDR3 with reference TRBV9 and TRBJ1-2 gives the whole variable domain DSGVTQTPKHLITATGQRVTLRCSPRSGDLSVYWYQQSLDQGLQFLIQYYNGEERAKGNILERFSAQQFPDLHSELNLSSLELGDSALYFCASSARDRVGYGYTFGSGTRLTVV.

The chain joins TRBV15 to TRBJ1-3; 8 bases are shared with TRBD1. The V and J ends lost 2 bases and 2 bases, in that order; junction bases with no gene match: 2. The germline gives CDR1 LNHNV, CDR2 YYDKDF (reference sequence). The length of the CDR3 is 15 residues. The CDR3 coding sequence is TGTGCCACCAGCAGACAGGGGGCAACTGGAAACACCATATATTTT. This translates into CATSRQGATGNTIYF.

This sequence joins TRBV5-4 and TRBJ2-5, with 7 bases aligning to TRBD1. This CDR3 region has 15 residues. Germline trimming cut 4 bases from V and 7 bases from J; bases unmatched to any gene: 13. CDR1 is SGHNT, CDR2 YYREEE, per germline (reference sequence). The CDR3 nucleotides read TGTGCCAGCAGCCAGGGACAGCGCGAAGGGGGGACCCAGTACTTC. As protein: CASSQGQREGGTQYF.

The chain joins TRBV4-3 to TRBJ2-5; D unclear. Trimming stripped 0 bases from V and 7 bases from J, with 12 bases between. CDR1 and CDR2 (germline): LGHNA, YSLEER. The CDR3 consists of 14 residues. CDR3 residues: CASSQEIGLGTQYF. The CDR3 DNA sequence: TGCGCCAGCAGCCAAGAGATAGGCCTAGGGACCCAGTACTTC.

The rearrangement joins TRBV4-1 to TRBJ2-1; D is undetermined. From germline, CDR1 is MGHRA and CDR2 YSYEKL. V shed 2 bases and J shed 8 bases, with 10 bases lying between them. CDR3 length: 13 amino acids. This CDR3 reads CASSQPGFDEQFF. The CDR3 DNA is TGCGCCAGCAGCCAACCCGGGTTCGATGAGCAGTTCTTC.

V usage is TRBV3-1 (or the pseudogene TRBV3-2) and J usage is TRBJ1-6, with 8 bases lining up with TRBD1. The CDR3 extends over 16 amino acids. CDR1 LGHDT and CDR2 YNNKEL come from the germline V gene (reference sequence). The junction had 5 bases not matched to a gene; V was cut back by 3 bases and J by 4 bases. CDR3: CASSQDRDRYNSPLHF. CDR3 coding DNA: TGTGCCAGCAGCCAGGACCGGGACAGGTATAATTCACCCCTCCACTTT.

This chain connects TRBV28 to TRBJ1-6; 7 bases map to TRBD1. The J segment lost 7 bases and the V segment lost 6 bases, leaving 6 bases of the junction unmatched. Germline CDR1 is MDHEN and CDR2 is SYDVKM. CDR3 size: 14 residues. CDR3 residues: CASRRQGPNSPLHF. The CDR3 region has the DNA TGTGCCAGCAGGAGACAGGGTCCCAATTCACCCCTCCACTTT.

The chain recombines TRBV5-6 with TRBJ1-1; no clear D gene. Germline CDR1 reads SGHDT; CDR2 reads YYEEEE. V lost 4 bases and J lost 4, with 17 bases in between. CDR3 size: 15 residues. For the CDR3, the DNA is TGTGCCAGCAGCACTAGACGGGTCCGAGGCACTGAAGCTTTCTTT. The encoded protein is CASSTRRVRGTEAFF.

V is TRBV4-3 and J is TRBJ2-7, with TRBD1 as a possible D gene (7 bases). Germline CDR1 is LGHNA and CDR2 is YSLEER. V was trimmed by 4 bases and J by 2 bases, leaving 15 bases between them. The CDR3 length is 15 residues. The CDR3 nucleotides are TGCGCCAGCAGCCGGGAAGACAGGGAGGCCTACGAGCAGTACTTC. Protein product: CASSREDREAYEQYF.

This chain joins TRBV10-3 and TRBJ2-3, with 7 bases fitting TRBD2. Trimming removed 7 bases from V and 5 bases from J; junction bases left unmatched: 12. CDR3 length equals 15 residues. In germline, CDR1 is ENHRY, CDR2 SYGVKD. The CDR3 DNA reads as TGTGCCATCAATGCCCGCGCGGGAGAAATAGATACGCAGTATTTT. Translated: CAINARAGEIDTQYF.

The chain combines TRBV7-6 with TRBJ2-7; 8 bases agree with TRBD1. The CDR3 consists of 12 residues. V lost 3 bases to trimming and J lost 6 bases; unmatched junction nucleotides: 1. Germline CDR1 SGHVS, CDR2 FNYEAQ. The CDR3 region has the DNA TGTGCCAGCAGCTTGCAGGGGGCCGAGCAGTACTTC. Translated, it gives CASSLQGAEQYF.

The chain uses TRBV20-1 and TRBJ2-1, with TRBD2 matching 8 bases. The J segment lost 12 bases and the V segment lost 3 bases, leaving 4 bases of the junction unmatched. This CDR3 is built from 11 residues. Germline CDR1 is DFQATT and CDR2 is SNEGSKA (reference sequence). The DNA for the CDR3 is TGCAGTGCTAGCGGGAGGGCCGGGCAGTTCTTC. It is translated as CSASGRAGQFF.

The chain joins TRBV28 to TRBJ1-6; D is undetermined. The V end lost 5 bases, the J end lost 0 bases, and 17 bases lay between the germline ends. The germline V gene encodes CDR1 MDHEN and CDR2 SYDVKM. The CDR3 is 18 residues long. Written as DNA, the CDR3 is TGTGCCAGCAGTCCCTCCATAGGAGGGCTCTCCTATAATTCACCCCTCCACTTT. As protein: CASSPSIGGLSYNSPLHF.

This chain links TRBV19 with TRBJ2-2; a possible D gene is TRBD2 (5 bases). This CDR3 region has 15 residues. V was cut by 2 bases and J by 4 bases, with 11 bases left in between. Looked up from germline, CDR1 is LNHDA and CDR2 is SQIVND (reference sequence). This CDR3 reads CASSINSRGTGELFF. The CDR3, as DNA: TGTGCCAGTAGTATAAATTCCCGGGGCACCGGGGAGCTGTTTTTT.

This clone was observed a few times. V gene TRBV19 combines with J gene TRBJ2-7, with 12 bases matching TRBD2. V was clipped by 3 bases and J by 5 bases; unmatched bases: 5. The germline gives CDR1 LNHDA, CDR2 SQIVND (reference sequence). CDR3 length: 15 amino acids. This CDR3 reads CASSILAGGSHEQYF. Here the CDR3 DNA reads TGTGCCAGTAGTATTCTAGCGGGAGGGTCCCACGAGCAGTACTTC.

The DNA of the CDR3 is TGTGCCAGTAGTCCACAGGGATTTCCTGAAAAACTGTTTTTT. As protein: CASSPQGFPEKLFF. The rearrangement joins TRBV19 to TRBJ1-4, with D maybe TRBD1 (6 bases). This CDR3 has 14 residues. CDR1 is LNHDA and CDR2 is SQIVND in the germline V gene (reference sequence). V dropped 5 bases and J dropped 7 bases, with 14 bases sitting between them.

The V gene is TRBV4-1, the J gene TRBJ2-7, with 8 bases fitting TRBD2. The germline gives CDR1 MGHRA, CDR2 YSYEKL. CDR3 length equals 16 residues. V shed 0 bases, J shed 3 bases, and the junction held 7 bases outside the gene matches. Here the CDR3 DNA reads TGCGCCAGCAGCCAAGAAAGAGCGGGAGCGTTCTACGAGCAGTACTTC. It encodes CASSQERAGAFYEQYF.

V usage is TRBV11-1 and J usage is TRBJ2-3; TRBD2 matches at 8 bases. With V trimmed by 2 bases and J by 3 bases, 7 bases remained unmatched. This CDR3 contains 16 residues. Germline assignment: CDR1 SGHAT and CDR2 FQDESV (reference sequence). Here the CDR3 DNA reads TGTGCCAGCAGCTTACTAGCTAGCGGGCAAACAGATACGCAGTATTTT. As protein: CASSLLASGQTDTQYF.

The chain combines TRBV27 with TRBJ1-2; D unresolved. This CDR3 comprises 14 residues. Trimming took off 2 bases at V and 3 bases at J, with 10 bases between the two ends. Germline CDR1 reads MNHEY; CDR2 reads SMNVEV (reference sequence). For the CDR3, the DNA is TGTGCCAGCAGTTTAACTTATCGGGACTATGGCTACACCTTC. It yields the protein CASSLTYRDYGYTF.

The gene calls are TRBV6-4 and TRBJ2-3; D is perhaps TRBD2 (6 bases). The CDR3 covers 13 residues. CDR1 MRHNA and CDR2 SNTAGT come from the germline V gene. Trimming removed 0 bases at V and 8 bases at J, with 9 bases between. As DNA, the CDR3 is TGTGCCAGCAGTGACTCTTCAGCGGGTACGCAGTATTTT. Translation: CASSDSSAGTQYF.

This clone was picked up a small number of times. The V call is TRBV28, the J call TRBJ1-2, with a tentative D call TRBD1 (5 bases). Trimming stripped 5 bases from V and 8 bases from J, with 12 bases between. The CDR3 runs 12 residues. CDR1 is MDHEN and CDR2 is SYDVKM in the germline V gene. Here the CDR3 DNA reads TGTGCCAGCAGTACGGGGGGGGTCGGCTACACCTTC. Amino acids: CASSTGGVGYTF.

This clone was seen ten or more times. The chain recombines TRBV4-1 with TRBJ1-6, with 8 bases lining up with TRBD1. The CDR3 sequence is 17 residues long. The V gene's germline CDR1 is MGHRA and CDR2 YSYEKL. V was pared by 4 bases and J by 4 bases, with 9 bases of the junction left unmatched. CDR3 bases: TGCGCCAGCAGCCCCGGGGTCCGGGACAGGTATAATTCACCCCTCCACTTT. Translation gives CASSPGVRDRYNSPLHF.